This entry features one TCR beta chain sequence. The CDR3 consists of 19 residues. Germline V gene lookup returns CDR1 KGHSH and CDR2 LQKENI. The V and J ends lost 1 base and 0 bases respectively, with 19 bases between them. This record comes from a study of shared clonotypes between healthy human individuals. The data were produced by immunoSEQ multiplex PCR, yet TCRdb's version contains in-frame clones alone and is incomplete. The table has roughly 1.5 million clones, 98% seen once. The sequencing sample was made of naive CD4+ T cells sorted from blood. Noted subset: CD45RA+ positively selected. This chain connects TRBV18 to TRBJ2-1, with a weak D call TRBD2 (5 bases). This receptor was obtained from a man younger than 40 in good health. Written as DNA, the CDR3 is TGTGCCAGCTCACCACGGTCCGGACTTAGACTGAGCTCCTACAATGAGCAGTTCTTC. This translates into CASSPRSGLRLSSYNEQFF.